This T cell receptor (beta chain) was observed in a study of shared T cell receptors in the human thymus. The CDR3 is made up of 15 amino acids. V was clipped by 2 bases and J by 5 bases, with 16 bases between them. Germline V gene lookup returns CDR1 MNHEY and CDR2 SMNVEV (reference sequence). Generated by immunoSEQ multiplex PCR, the TCRdb table keeps only in-frame clones and is missing some. The table has roughly 410,000 clones, 95% seen once. This TCR came from a human donor. The chain combines TRBV27 with TRBJ2-7; the D gene could be TRBD1 or TRBD2 (6 bases each). Sequenced sample: thymocytes. CDR3 DNA sequence: TGTGCCAGCAGTTTACTCCACGGGGGCCGGAACGAGCAGTACTTC. It specifies CASSLLHGGRNEQYF.